These 28 T cell receptor beta chains share one sample of origin, sequenced in a study of blood T cell repertoires in COVID-19. Assay: immunoSEQ multiplex PCR; the TCRdb copy retains only in-frame clones and omits some. Of 250,000 or so clones in the sample, about four fifths were seen once. Specimen: peripheral blood. The origin of the receptors is a man aged 45-60 years with acute or convalescent COVID-19.

This CDR3 is CASGLAPDGLRGYTF. The DNA for the CDR3 is TGTGCTAGTGGTTTGGCCCCCGACGGGTTACGGGGCTACACCTTC. V and J are TRBV12-5 and TRBJ1-2, with unresolved D. Germline V gene data show CDR1 as LGHNT and CDR2 as FRNRAP. The CDR3 contains 15 residues. The V end lost 1 base, the J end lost 8 bases, and 17 bases lay between the germline ends.

The chain joins TRBV14 to TRBJ1-1; D is possibly TRBD1 (5 bases). This CDR3 region has 16 residues. V was cut by 5 bases and J by 1 base, with 17 bases left in between. Per the germline V gene, CDR1 is SGHDN and CDR2 is FVKESK. The CDR3 reads CASSSLLGRENTEAFF. The CDR3 DNA reads TGTGCCAGCAGCTCACTCCTCGGCAGGGAGAACACTGAAGCTTTCTTT.

The V gene is TRBV3-1 (or the pseudogene TRBV3-2), the J gene TRBJ1-1, with a tentative D call TRBD1 (6 bases). The CDR3 has 14 amino acids. The ends were cut back, 4 bases at V and 1 base at J, with 10 bases in the middle. The germline V gene encodes CDR1 LGHDT and CDR2 YNNKEL (reference sequence). The CDR3 region is CASSLQQGNTEAFF. CDR3 sequence (DNA): TGTGCCAGCAGCCTCCAACAGGGGAACACTGAAGCTTTCTTT.

V usage is TRBV11-2 and J usage is TRBJ2-5, with TRBD2 matching 8 bases. CDR3 length: 16 amino acids. V gave up 3 bases and J gave up 1 base; unmatched junction bases: 7. Germline CDR1 SGHAT, CDR2 FQNNGV. The CDR3 DNA reads as TGTGCCAGCAGCTTGACGACGGGGGGGCCCCAAGAGACCCAGTACTTC. It is translated as CASSLTTGGPQETQYF.

J is TRBJ1-6 and V is TRBV27, with D tentatively TRBD1 (6 bases). V lost 2 bases to trimming and J lost 4 bases, with 15 bases between them. The CDR3 runs 17 residues. Per germline, CDR1 MNHEY and CDR2 SMNVEV (reference sequence). The CDR3 nucleotides are TGTGCCAGCAGTTTAGAGTTCCCCGGGACATATAATTCACCCCTCCACTTT. Translating gives CASSLEFPGTYNSPLHF.

This rearrangement joins TRBV10-3 to TRBJ2-3; 16 bases are shared with TRBD2. Germline assignment: CDR1 ENHRY and CDR2 SYGVKD. Trimming removed 3 bases from V and 4 bases from J; junction bases left unmatched: 13. The CDR3 runs 20 residues. CDR3 nucleotides: TGTGCCATCAGTGATCCCGGGACTAGCGGGGGGGCGGATCGTGCAGATACGCAGTATTTT. This gives the protein CAISDPGTSGGADRADTQYF.

This chain joins TRBV6-2 or TRBV6-3 and TRBJ2-7, with no clear D. Germline V lookup: CDR1 MNHEY, CDR2 SVGEGT. Trimming cost V 1 base and J 6 bases, with 4 bases left between them. CDR3 length: 11 residues. The CDR3 region is CASSYYSEQYF. DNA of the CDR3: TGTGCCAGCAGTTACTACTCCGAGCAGTACTTC.

The chain uses TRBV5-1 and TRBJ2-7; 9 bases are a match to TRBD1. The CDR3 length is 16 residues. V lost 2 bases to trimming and J lost 5 bases; unmatched junction nucleotides: 11. Germline values: CDR1 SGHRS, CDR2 YFSETQ. The CDR3 protein is CASSLSHGTGRHEQYF. CDR3 nucleotides: TGCGCCAGCAGCTTATCCCACGGGACAGGGAGGCACGAGCAGTACTTC.

The CDR3 nucleotides read TGTGCCAGCAGCTTGGACCTTCGAGGGAGGGCCGGTGAGCAGTTCTTC. It encodes CASSLDLRGRAGEQFF. This sequence joins TRBV5-4 and TRBJ2-1, with 7 bases aligning to TRBD2. The CDR3 length is 16 residues. Trimming at V came to 0 bases and at J to 9 bases, leaving 12 bases not matched to a gene. Germline V gene sequence: CDR1 SGHNT, CDR2 YYREEE (reference sequence). Complete variable domain (other parts from reference TRBV5-4 and TRBJ2-1): ETGVTQSPTHLIKTRGQQVTLRCSSQSGHNTVSWYQQALGQGPQFIFQYYREEENGRGNFPPRFSGLQFPNYSSELNVNALELDDSALYLCASSLDLRGRAGEQFFGPGTRLTVL.

This clone has just one count. This sequence joins TRBV5-1 and TRBJ1-1; D not certain. The CDR3 runs to 16 residues. CDR1 is SGHRS and CDR2 is YFSETQ in the germline V gene. The V and J ends lost 2 bases and 4 bases respectively, with 18 bases between them. The CDR3 reads CASSFSGQTTSTEAFF. DNA for the CDR3: TGCGCCAGCAGCTTTAGCGGGCAGACCACGAGCACTGAAGCTTTCTTT.

This chain connects TRBV5-6 to TRBJ2-7; possible D gene TRBD2, 6 bases. The V gene's germline CDR1 is SGHDT and CDR2 YYEEEE. Trimming cost V 4 bases and J 4 bases, with 15 bases left between them. The CDR3 totals 14 residues. In nucleotides, the CDR3 is TGTGCCAGCAGCCCCGGCGGGGTATTGTACGAGCAGTACTTC. It specifies CASSPGGVLYEQYF.

This clone was detected once. This rearrangement joins TRBV5-1 to TRBJ1-4, with D uncertain. Trimming removed 1 base from V and 0 bases from J, with 13 bases in between. Looked up from germline, CDR1 is SGHRS and CDR2 is YFSETQ. The CDR3 totals 17 residues. CDR3 DNA: TGCGCCAGCAGCTTGTCCAGGCTTCCTGCAACTAATGAAAAACTGTTTTTT. Its translation: CASSLSRLPATNEKLFF.

The chain recombines TRBV28 with TRBJ1-1; 7 positions match TRBD1. The CDR3 has 13 amino acids. V dropped 5 bases and J dropped 4; count of bases not matched to a gene: 4. Germline CDR1 MDHEN, CDR2 SYDVKM. In DNA form, the CDR3 reads TGTGCCAGCAGTCTTCCAGGGGGCACTGAAGCTTTCTTT. This encodes CASSLPGGTEAFF.

The CDR3 region has the DNA TGTGCCAGCAGTTACTCACGGGACAGCGATTCACCCCTCCACTTT. Its translation: CASSYSRDSDSPLHF. The rearrangement uses TRBV6-5 and TRBJ1-6, with 7 positions matching TRBD1. In germline, CDR1 is MNHEY, CDR2 SVGAGI. With 0 bases clipped from V and 8 bases from J, the junction kept 4 bases outside the gene matches. This CDR3 has 15 residues.

The CDR3 region is CATSEGGTNEKLFF. Written as DNA, the CDR3 is TGTGCCACCAGTGAAGGGGGAACTAATGAAAAACTGTTTTTT. This chain uses TRBV24-1 with TRBJ1-4, with D maybe TRBD1 (6 bases). The V gene lost 4 bases and the J gene lost 1 base, with 6 bases spanning the gap. The germline V gene encodes CDR1 KGHDR and CDR2 SFDVKD. This CDR3 region has 14 residues.

J is TRBJ1-2 and V is TRBV14, with D tentatively TRBD1 (5 bases). The V end lost 4 bases, the J end lost 8 bases, and 14 bases lay between the germline ends. This CDR3 is built from 13 residues. Germline V gene data show CDR1 as SGHDN and CDR2 as FVKESK. CDR3 region: CASSLYDRHGYTF. CDR3 coding DNA: TGTGCCAGCAGCCTTTACGACAGACACGGCTACACCTTC. Full variable domain (missing parts from reference TRBV14 and TRBJ1-2): EAGVTQFPSHSVIEKGQTVTLRCDPISGHDNLYWYRRVMGKEIKFLLHFVKESKQDESGMPNNRFLAERTGGTYSTLKVQPAELEDSGVYFCASSLYDRHGYTFGSGTRLTVV.

The genes are TRBV6-5 and TRBJ1-1; 8 bases fit TRBD1. The CDR3 loop spans 15 amino acids. CDR1 MNHEY and CDR2 SVGAGI come from the germline V gene. V shed 6 bases and J 1 base; nucleotides not matched to a gene: 7. This chain's CDR3 is CASRSTGGQNTEAFF. CDR3 DNA sequence: TGTGCCAGCAGATCAACAGGGGGGCAGAACACTGAAGCTTTCTTT.

The rearrangement links TRBV5-1 to TRBJ2-3; maybe TRBD1 (5 bases). CDR3 length: 14 amino acids. V lost 3 bases and J 6 bases, leaving 14 bases between the germline ends. Germline CDR1 and CDR2: SGHRS and YFSETQ. CDR3 sequence reads: CASSSGPRADTQYF. The CDR3 bases are TGCGCCAGCAGCTCAGGGCCTCGGGCGGATACGCAGTATTTT.

The count of this clone is one. This chain uses TRBV19 with TRBJ2-7, with a tentative D call TRBD1 (6 bases). The V gene lost 3 bases and the J gene lost 3 bases, with 9 bases spanning the gap. Germline CDR1 LNHDA, CDR2 SQIVND (reference sequence). The CDR3 loop spans 13 amino acids. The CDR3 nucleotides are TGTGCCAGTAGTATCACGGACAGCTACGAGCAGTACTTC. Its translation: CASSITDSYEQYF.

CDR3 coding DNA: TGTGCCAGCAGCCTCAACTTGGGGGCCAACGTCCTGACTTTC. Protein: CASSLNLGANVLTF. This chain uses TRBV11-3 with TRBJ2-6; D remains ambiguous. This CDR3 contains 14 residues. Per the germline V gene, CDR1 is SGHNT and CDR2 is YENEEA. The V end lost 5 bases, the J end lost 4 bases, and 9 bases lay between the germline ends.

The chain couples TRBV15 to TRBJ2-6, with D perhaps TRBD1 (5 bases). V shed 0 bases and J shed 4 bases, with 10 bases lying between them. The CDR3 has 16 residues. From germline, CDR1 is LNHNV and CDR2 YYDKDF (reference sequence). DNA of the CDR3: TGTGCCACCAGCAGAGACAGGGTTGCCGGGGCCAACGTCCTGACTTTC. Protein: CATSRDRVAGANVLTF.

Only one count was recorded for this clone. J is TRBJ1-5 and V is TRBV15, with D maybe TRBD1 (5 bases). Trimming cost V 0 bases and J 7 bases, with 13 bases left between them. The CDR3 extends over 15 amino acids. Germline CDR1 and CDR2: LNHNV and YYDKDF (reference sequence). As DNA, the CDR3 is TGTGCCACCAGCAGAGAGGGGGGTTTTGGGCAGCCCCAGCATTTT. It codes for CATSREGGFGQPQHF.

The gene calls are TRBV4-1 and TRBJ2-7, with 7 bases lining up with TRBD1. J was trimmed by 4 bases and V by 0 bases; bases with no gene match: 6. Germline V lookup: CDR1 MGHRA, CDR2 YSYEKL. The CDR3 has 15 amino acids. This CDR3 reads CASSQDKQGWYEQYF. Written as DNA, the CDR3 is TGCGCCAGCAGCCAAGACAAACAGGGGTGGTACGAGCAGTACTTC.

The chain recombines TRBV12-3 or TRBV12-4 with TRBJ2-3; D unclear. This CDR3 has 13 residues. The germline V and J ends were trimmed by 1 base and 3 bases, with 5 bases remaining between them. The CDR3 sequence: CASSLVATDTQYF. CDR3 DNA: TGTGCCAGCAGTTTAGTTGCGACAGATACGCAGTATTTT.

The rearrangement uses TRBV10-2 and TRBJ1-1, with D perhaps TRBD1 (6 bases). V was pared by 7 bases and J by 5 bases, with 14 bases between. Germline CDR1 is WSHSY and CDR2 is SAAADI. This CDR3 contains 13 residues. The CDR3 DNA follows: TGCGCCAGCACCGAACAGGGTGGGACTGAAGCTTTCTTT. Translating it yields CASTEQGGTEAFF.

The chain recombines TRBV25-1 with TRBJ2-1; 12 positions match TRBD2. This CDR3 is built from 15 residues. Germline assignment: CDR1 MGHDK and CDR2 SYGVNS. V lost 4 bases to trimming and J lost 8 bases; unmatched junction nucleotides: 6. CDR3: CASSGTSGVMDEQFF. The CDR3 DNA reads TGTGCCAGCAGTGGGACTAGCGGGGTGATGGATGAGCAGTTCTTC.

V gene TRBV3-1 (or the pseudogene TRBV3-2) combines with J gene TRBJ1-6; D is possibly TRBD1 (5 bases). CDR3 length: 15 residues. From germline, CDR1 is LGHDT and CDR2 YNNKEL (reference sequence). The V end lost 1 base, the J end lost 10 bases, and 14 bases lay between the germline ends. The CDR3 reads CASSQGGRVVSPLHF. In DNA, the CDR3 is TGTGCCAGCAGCCAAGGGGGCAGGGTGGTCTCACCCCTCCACTTT.

DNA for the CDR3: TGTGCCAGCAGTCCCGGGGTAGCGGGGGGCCTGAGCTCCTACAATGAGCAGTTCTTC. It specifies CASSPGVAGGLSSYNEQFF. The chain joins TRBV3-1 (or the pseudogene TRBV3-2) to TRBJ2-1, with 10 bases aligning to TRBD2. V was pared by 6 bases and J by 0 bases, with 14 bases of the junction left unmatched. The germline gives CDR1 LGHDT, CDR2 YNNKEL (reference sequence). This CDR3 spans 19 amino acids.